The 21 T cell receptor beta chains listed next were all sequenced from one sample in a study of early T cells in non-severe SARS-CoV-2 infection (dated by TCRdb to about 2021). The library was prepared using 5' RACE. The sequencer was a NextSeq 500. TCRdb trimmed public reads at Q25 via fastp, called clones via MiXCR and kept in-frame beta chains. Rows with one shared CDR3 protein collapse into an entry with the most common genes and DNA. This sample lists roughly 58,000 distinct CDR3 sequences; roughly an eighth were detected once. Around 1.4% of the sample is taken by the ten largest. Sequencing was done on a sample of whole blood. Every receptor here comes from an adult who was a healthcare worker with PCR-confirmed SARS-CoV-2 infection or an uninfected control (not recorded which).

This clonotype was detected only a few times. V is TRBV3-1 and J is TRBJ1-5; D remains unclear. The CDR3 is 12 amino acids. CDR1 LGHDT and CDR2 YNNKEL come from the germline V gene (reference sequence). Trimming took 1 base from V and 9 from J, leaving 7 bases between them. The CDR3 is CASSQALGPQHF. Here the CDR3 DNA reads TGTGCCAGCAGCCAAGCTCTAGGGCCCCAGCATTTT.

This clonotype was seen repeatedly, ten times or more. Here the CDR3 DNA reads TGTGCCAGCAGACACCCCGGGGGGGTTCACAATGAGCAGTTCTTC. Its translation: CASRHPGGVHNEQFF. The chain uses TRBV6-2 or TRBV6-3 and TRBJ2-1; 8 nucleotides agree with TRBD2. J was trimmed by 5 bases and V by 6 bases; bases with no gene match: 9. This CDR3 is 15 amino acids long. The germline V gene encodes CDR1 MNHEY and CDR2 SVGEGT.

The J gene is TRBJ1-4, the V gene TRBV7-2, with D possibly being TRBD1 (5 bases). The CDR3 runs to 13 residues. The germline gives CDR1 SGHTA, CDR2 FQGNSA. Trimming cost V 2 bases and J 8 bases, with 9 bases left between them. As DNA, the CDR3 is TGTGCCAGCAGCTTAAGTAGGGACGAAAAACTGTTTTTT. It specifies CASSLSRDEKLFF.

This clonotype was seen a handful of times. The chain is built from TRBV18 and TRBJ2-7; maybe TRBD2 (5 bases). The CDR3 is 15 amino acids. V dropped 6 bases and J dropped 2 bases, with 17 bases sitting between them. CDR1 KGHSH and CDR2 LQKENI come from the germline V gene. CDR3 sequence: CASSPRRTGTYEQYF. DNA for the CDR3: TGTGCCAGCTCGCCGCGGAGGACGGGGACCTACGAGCAGTACTTC.

This chain uses TRBV29-1 with TRBJ2-5; 9 bases are a match to TRBD1. The length of the CDR3 is 15 residues. CDR1 SQVTM and CDR2 ANQGSEA come from the germline V gene. The V segment lost 5 bases and the J segment 5 bases; nucleotides outside the gene matches: 12. CDR3 loop: CSVPGQGSLGETQYF. The CDR3 DNA reads TGCAGCGTTCCGGGACAGGGTTCTTTAGGGGAGACCCAGTACTTC. Based on the CDR3 plus reference TRBV29-1 and TRBJ2-5, the full variable domain is SAVISQKPSRDICQRGTSLTIQCQVDSQVTMMFWYRQQPGQSLTLIATANQGSEATYESGFVIDKFPISRPNLTFSTLTVSNMSPEDSSIYLCSVPGQGSLGETQYFGPGTRLLVL.

The chain's CDR3 is CSASGPGYNEQFF. The DNA of the CDR3 is TGCAGTGCTAGTGGCCCTGGCTACAATGAGCAGTTCTTC. The chain links TRBV20-1 to TRBJ2-1; D is undetermined. V was clipped by 3 bases and J by 3 bases, with 9 bases between them. The CDR3 is made up of 13 amino acids. Germline V gene data show CDR1 as DFQATT and CDR2 as SNEGSKA (reference sequence).

This clonotype was seen at least ten times. The CDR3 nucleotides are TGTGCCAGCAGACGCCTCCGACTAGCGGGGGGTTCCTCCTACGAGCAGTACTTC. It is translated as CASRRLRLAGGSSYEQYF. V and J are TRBV6-2 or TRBV6-3 and TRBJ2-7, with 13 bases aligning to TRBD2. The V gene's germline CDR1 is MNHEY and CDR2 SVGEGT. The ends lost 6 bases at V and 0 bases at J; junction bases unmatched: 11. The CDR3 length is 18 residues.

This clonotype was seen ten or more times. The V gene is TRBV12-3 or TRBV12-4, the J gene TRBJ2-1; 14 bases are shared with TRBD2. V lost 5 bases, J lost 2 bases, and 8 bases stayed unmatched. The CDR3 spans 18 residues. DNA for the CDR3: TGTGCCAGCAGTCCTGGGACTAGCGGGGGCGAAACCTACAATGAGCAGTTCTTC. The encoded protein is CASSPGTSGGETYNEQFF.

This clonotype turned up a few times. The rearrangement uses TRBV7-2 and TRBJ2-7, with 8 bases that match TRBD1. The V gene end was trimmed by 8 bases and the J gene end by 2 bases; junction bases not matched to a gene: 8. The CDR3 is 14 amino acids. Germline CDR1 SGHTA, CDR2 FQGNSA. The CDR3 DNA reads TGTGCCAGCGCCCGGACAGGGTCGGCCTACGAGCAGTACTTC. Its protein is CASARTGSAYEQYF.

This clonotype has just a few counts. The chain employs TRBV7-9 and TRBJ2-6, with D possibly TRBD1 on 6 matching bases. The germline V gene has CDR1 SEHNR and CDR2 FQNEAQ (reference sequence). V was shortened by 5 bases and J by 0 bases, with 17 bases between the two germline ends. The CDR3 runs 18 residues. The CDR3, as DNA: TGTGCCAGCAGCACGTCGGACAGCCCCAGCTCTGGGGCCAACGTCCTGACTTTC. Translated: CASSTSDSPSSGANVLTF.

Worth noting for this clonotype: The CDR3 carries no conserved terminal phenylalanine or tryptophan, so it likely arises from a read error. The chain couples TRBV5-6 to TRBJ2-5; D is ambiguous. Germline values: CDR1 SGHDT, CDR2 YYEEEE. The CDR3 length is 11 residues. The V end was cut by 2 bases, the J end by 3 bases, with 2 bases between. DNA for the CDR3: TGTGCCAGCAGCTTTGAAGAGACCCAGTACCTC. Its protein is CASSFEETQYL.

This clonotype was recorded a few times. CDR3 in DNA: TGTGCCAGCAGCCCTAGTGGGGCTAAGCAAGAGACCCAGTACTTC. This codes for CASSPSGAKQETQYF. The V call is TRBV7-8, the J call TRBJ2-5; TRBD1 is a possible D gene (5 bases). Germline V CDR1 and CDR2: SGHVS, FQNEAQ. The CDR3 has 15 amino acids. V lost 5 bases and J lost 2, with 15 bases in between. The full variable domain, rest sourced from reference TRBV7-8 and TRBJ2-5, is GAGVSQSPRYKVAKRGQDVALRCDPISGHVSLFWYQQALGQGPEFLTYFQNEAQLDKSGLPSDRFFAERPEGSVSTLKIQRTQQEDSAVYLCASSPSGAKQETQYFGPGTRLLVL.

This clonotype was seen only a few times. No DNA is shown, since the ends of the CDR3 on it are uncertain; the CDR3 is the one TCRdb lists. The V call is TRBV19, the J call TRBJ1-5; the D segment call TRBD1 is taken from the table without a DNA check. Per germline, CDR1 LNHDA and CDR2 SQIVND (reference sequence). The length of the CDR3 is 15 amino acids, counting both ends. CDR3 sequence reads: CASSFGPGLNQPQHF.

This clonotype was detected many times. The chain joins TRBV5-1 to TRBJ1-5, with 10 bases fitting TRBD1. The CDR3 is made up of 16 amino acids. Germline assignment: CDR1 SGHRS and CDR2 YFSETQ. The V and J ends lost 4 bases and 4 bases, in that order; junction bases with no gene match: 8. The CDR3 here is CASSLGDRGLNQPQHF. The CDR3 DNA follows: TGCGCCAGCAGCCTGGGCGACAGGGGGCTGAATCAGCCCCAGCATTTT.

In its sample, this clonotype was seen a few times. This chain uses TRBV2 with TRBJ1-5, with 7 bases that match TRBD1. The germline V gene encodes CDR1 SNHLY and CDR2 FYNNEI. CDR3 length: 13 residues. Trimming took 6 bases from V and 4 from J; bases not matched to a gene: 3. The CDR3 protein is CASSQGQNQPQHF. In DNA, the CDR3 is TGTGCCAGCAGCCAGGGACAGAATCAGCCCCAGCATTTT.

The chain carries TRBV3-1 and TRBJ2-3; D remains ambiguous. Germline CDR1 and CDR2: LGHDT and YNNKEL (reference sequence). The ends were cut back, 0 bases at V and 2 bases at J, with 9 bases in the middle. This CDR3 contains 15 residues. The CDR3 DNA is TGTGCCAGCAGCCAAGATCCTGGCTCCACAGATACGCAGTATTTT. Its protein is CASSQDPGSTDTQYF.

The CDR3 bases are TGTGCCAGTAGTATGACGTTAGGGGATACCTACGAGCAGTACTTC. As protein: CASSMTLGDTYEQYF. The chain links TRBV19 to TRBJ2-7; D is possibly TRBD1 (5 bases). Trimming cost V 3 bases and J 2 bases, with 14 bases left between them. The CDR3 has 15 amino acids. Germline assignment: CDR1 LNHDA and CDR2 SQIVND (reference sequence).

This clonotype has more than one count but fewer than ten. V is TRBV20-1 and J is TRBJ2-5, with 8 bases that match TRBD2. The CDR3 covers 17 residues. The germline V gene has CDR1 DFQATT and CDR2 SNEGSKA (reference sequence). The V and J ends lost 1 base and 2 bases, in that order; junction bases with no gene match: 12. CDR3 protein: CSARGLPAGGPQETQYF. In DNA, the CDR3 is TGCAGTGCTAGAGGCCTTCCGGCGGGGGGTCCGCAAGAGACCCAGTACTTC.

The chain is built from TRBV28 and TRBJ2-3, with TRBD2 identical over 8 bases. The CDR3 runs to 16 residues. Germline CDR1 and CDR2: MDHEN and SYDVKM. With V trimmed by 1 base and J by 0 bases, 3 bases remained unmatched. As DNA, the CDR3 is TGTGCCAGCAGTTTATTGCGGGGGGCTAGCACAGATACGCAGTATTTT. Translating gives CASSLLRGASTDTQYF.

There are many counts of this clonotype. J is TRBJ1-1 and V is TRBV6-1, with D possibly TRBD1 on 6 matching bases. Trimming took 9 bases from V and 0 from J, leaving 17 bases between them. The CDR3 is made up of 15 amino acids. Germline-derived CDR1 and CDR2 are MNHNS and SASEGT. CDR3 sequence: CASTLEQGMNTEAFF. CDR3 DNA sequence: TGTGCCAGTACGCTCGAACAGGGAATGAACACTGAAGCTTTCTTT.

This clonotype came up a few times. This chain uses TRBV12-3 or TRBV12-4 with TRBJ1-5; D not certain. This CDR3 region has 13 residues. V shed 3 bases and J shed 0 bases, with 3 bases lying between them. This CDR3 reads CASSFYSNQPQHF. The CDR3, as DNA: TGTGCCAGCAGTTTTTATAGCAATCAGCCCCAGCATTTT.